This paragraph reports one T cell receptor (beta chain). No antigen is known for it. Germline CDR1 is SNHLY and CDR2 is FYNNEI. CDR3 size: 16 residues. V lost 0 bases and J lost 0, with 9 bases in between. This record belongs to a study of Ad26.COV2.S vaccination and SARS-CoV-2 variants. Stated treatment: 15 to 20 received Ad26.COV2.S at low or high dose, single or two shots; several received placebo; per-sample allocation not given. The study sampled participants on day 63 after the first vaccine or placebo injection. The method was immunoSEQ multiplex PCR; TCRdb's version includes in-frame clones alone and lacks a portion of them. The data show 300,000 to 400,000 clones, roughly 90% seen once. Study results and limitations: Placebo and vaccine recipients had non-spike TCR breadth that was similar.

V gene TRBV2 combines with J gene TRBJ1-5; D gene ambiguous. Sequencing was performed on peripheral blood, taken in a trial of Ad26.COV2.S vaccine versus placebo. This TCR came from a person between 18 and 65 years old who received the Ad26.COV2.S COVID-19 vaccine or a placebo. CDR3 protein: CASSEAWIPSNQPQHF. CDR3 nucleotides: TGTGCCAGCAGTGAAGCATGGATACCTAGCAATCAGCCCCAGCATTTT.